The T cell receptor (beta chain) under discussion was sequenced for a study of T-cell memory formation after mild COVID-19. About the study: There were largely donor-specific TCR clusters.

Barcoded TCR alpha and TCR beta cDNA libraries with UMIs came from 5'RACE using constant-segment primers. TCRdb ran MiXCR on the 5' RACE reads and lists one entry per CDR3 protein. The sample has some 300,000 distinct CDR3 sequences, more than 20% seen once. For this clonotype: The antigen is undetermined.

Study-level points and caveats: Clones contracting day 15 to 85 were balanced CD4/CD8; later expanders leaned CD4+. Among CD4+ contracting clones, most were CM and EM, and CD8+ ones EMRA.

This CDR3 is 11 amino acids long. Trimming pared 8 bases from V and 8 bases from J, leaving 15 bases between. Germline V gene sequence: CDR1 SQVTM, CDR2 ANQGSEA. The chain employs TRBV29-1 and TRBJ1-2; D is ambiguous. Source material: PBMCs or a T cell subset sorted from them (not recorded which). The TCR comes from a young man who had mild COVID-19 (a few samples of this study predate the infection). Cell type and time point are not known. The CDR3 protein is CSSEVTAGYTF. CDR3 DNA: TGCAGCTCTGAAGTTACGGCCGGCTACACCTTC.